What follows is one T cell receptor (beta chain) and its context. TCRdb independently ran MiXCR on the RT-PCR reads; one entry per CDR3 protein. Seen here are more than 550,000 distinct CDR3 sequences, approximately 15% observed once, and the top ten hold around 3.3%. CDR3 length equals 17 residues. The junction had 13 bases not matched to a gene; V was cut back by 3 bases and J by 2 bases. Germline V gene sequence: CDR1 DFQATT, CDR2 SNEGSKA (reference sequence). This rearrangement joins TRBV20-1 to TRBJ1-3; 7 bases line up with TRBD1. Material: memory CD4+ T cells from blood. This TCR derives from a female donor in good health, serving as a healthy control. Here the CDR3 reads CSARKIRDSLTGNTIYF. The CDR3 DNA reads as TGCAGTGCTAGGAAGATCCGGGACAGCCTCACTGGAAACACCATATATTTT.